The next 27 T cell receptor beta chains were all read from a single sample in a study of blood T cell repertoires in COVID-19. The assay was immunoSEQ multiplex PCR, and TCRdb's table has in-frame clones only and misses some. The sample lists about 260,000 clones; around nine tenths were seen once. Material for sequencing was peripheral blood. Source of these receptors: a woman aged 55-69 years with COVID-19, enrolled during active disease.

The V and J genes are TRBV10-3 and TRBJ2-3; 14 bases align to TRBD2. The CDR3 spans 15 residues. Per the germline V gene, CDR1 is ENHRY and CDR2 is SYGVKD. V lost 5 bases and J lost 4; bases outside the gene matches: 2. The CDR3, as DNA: TGTGCCATCAGTCGGACTAGCGGGAGGCCAGATACGCAGTATTTT. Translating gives CAISRTSGRPDTQYF.

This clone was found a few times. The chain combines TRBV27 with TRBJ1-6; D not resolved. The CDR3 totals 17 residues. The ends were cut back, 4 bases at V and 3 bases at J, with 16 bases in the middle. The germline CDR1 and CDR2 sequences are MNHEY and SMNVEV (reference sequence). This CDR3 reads CASSYSNSPYYNSPLHF. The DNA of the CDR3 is TGTGCCAGCAGTTATTCGAATTCTCCCTACTATAATTCACCCCTCCACTTT.

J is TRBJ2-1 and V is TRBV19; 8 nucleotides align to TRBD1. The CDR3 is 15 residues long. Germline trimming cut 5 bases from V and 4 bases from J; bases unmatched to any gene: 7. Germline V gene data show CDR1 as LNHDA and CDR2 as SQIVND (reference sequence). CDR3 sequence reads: CASSPGTGPYNEQFF. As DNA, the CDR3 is TGTGCCAGTAGTCCCGGGACAGGCCCATACAATGAGCAGTTCTTC. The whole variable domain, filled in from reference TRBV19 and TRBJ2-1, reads DGGITQSPKYLFRKEGQNVTLSCEQNLNHDAMYWYRQDPGQGLRLIYYSQIVNDFQKGDIAEGYSVSREKKESFPLTVTSAQKNPTAFYLCASSPGTGPYNEQFFGPGTRLTVL.

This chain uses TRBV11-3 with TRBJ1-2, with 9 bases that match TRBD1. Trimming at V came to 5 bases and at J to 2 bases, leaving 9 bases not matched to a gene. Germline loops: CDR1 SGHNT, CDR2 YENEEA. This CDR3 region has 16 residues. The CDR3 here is CASSPPGGTGNYGYTF. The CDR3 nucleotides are TGTGCCAGCAGCCCACCTGGGGGGACAGGGAACTATGGCTACACCTTC.

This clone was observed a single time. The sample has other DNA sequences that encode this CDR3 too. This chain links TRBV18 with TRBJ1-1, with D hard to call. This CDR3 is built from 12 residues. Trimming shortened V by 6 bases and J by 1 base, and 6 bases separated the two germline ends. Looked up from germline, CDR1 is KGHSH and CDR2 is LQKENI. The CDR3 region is CASSTANTEAFF. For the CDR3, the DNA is TGTGCCAGCTCCACAGCGAACACTGAAGCTTTCTTT.

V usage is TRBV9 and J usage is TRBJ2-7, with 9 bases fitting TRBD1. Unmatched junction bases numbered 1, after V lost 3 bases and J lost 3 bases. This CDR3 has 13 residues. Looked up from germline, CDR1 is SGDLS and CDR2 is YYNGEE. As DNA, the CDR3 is TGTGCCAGCAGCGGGGACAGGGACTACGAGCAGTACTTC. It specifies CASSGDRDYEQYF.

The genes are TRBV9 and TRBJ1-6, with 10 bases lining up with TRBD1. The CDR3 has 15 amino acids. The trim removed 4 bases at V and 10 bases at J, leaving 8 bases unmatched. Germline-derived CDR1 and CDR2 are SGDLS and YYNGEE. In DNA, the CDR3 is TGTGCCAGCAGCAAAATCGGGACAGGGGAATCACCCCTCCACTTT. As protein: CASSKIGTGESPLHF.

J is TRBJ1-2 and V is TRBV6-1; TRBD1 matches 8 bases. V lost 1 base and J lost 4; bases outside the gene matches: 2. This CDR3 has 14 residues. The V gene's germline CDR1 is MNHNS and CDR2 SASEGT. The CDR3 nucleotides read TGTGCCAGCAGTGAAGGGACAGGGATCTATGGCTACACCTTC. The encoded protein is CASSEGTGIYGYTF.

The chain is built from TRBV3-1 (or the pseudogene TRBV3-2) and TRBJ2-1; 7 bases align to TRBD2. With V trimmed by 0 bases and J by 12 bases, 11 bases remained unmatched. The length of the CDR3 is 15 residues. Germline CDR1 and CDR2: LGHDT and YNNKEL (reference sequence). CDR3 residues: CASSQDQVAGDRQFF. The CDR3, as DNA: TGTGCCAGCAGCCAAGACCAGGTCGCGGGGGATCGGCAGTTCTTC.

CDR3: CASSLVLGGGYTF. The DNA of the CDR3 is TGTGCCAGCAGCTTAGTACTCGGGGGAGGCTACACCTTC. The J gene is TRBJ1-2, the V gene TRBV7-6; D possibly corresponds to TRBD1 (5 bases). This CDR3 spans 13 amino acids. Per germline, CDR1 SGHVS and CDR2 FNYEAQ. Trimming left V 1 base short and J 8 bases short, with 11 bases between.

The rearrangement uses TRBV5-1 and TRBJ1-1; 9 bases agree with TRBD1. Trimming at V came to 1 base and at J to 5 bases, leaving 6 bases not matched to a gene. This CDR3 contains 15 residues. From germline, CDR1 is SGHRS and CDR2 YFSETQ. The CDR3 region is CASSLITGGSTEAFF. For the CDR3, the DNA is TGCGCCAGCAGCTTGATCACAGGGGGCTCGACTGAAGCTTTCTTT.

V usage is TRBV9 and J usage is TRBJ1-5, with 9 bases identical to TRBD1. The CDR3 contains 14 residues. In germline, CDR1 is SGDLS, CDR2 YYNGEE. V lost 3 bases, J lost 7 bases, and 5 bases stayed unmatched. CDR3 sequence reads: CASSAGQGYQPQHF. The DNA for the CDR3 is TGTGCCAGCAGCGCCGGACAGGGGTACCAGCCCCAGCATTTT.

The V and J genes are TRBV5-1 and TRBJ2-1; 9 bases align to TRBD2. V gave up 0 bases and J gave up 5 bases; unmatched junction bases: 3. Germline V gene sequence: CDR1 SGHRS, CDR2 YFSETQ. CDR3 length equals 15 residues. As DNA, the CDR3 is TGCGCCAGCAGCTTGGTGACTAGCGGACACAATGAGCAGTTCTTC. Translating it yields CASSLVTSGHNEQFF. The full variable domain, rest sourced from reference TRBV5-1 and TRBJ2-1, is KAGVTQTPRYLIKTRGQQVTLSCSPISGHRSVSWYQQTPGQGLQFLFEYFSETQRNKGNFPGRFSGRQFSNSRSEMNVSTLELGDSALYLCASSLVTSGHNEQFFGPGTRLTVL.

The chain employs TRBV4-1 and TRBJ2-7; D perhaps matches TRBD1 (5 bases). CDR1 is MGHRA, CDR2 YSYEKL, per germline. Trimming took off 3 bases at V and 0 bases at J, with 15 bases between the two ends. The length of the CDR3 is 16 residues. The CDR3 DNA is TGCGCCAGCAGCCAGGAGCCCAGGGCTAGCTCCTACGAGCAGTACTTC. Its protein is CASSQEPRASSYEQYF.

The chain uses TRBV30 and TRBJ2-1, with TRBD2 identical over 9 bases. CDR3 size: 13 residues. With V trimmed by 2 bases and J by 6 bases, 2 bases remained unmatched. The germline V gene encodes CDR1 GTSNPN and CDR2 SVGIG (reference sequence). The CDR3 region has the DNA TGTGCCTGGAGTTATAGCGGGAGCAATGAGCAGTTCTTC. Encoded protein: CAWSYSGSNEQFF. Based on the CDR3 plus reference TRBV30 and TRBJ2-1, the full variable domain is SQTIHQWPATLVQPVGSPLSLECTVEGTSNPNLYWYRQAAGRGLQLLFYSVGIGQISSEVPQNLSASRPQDRQFILSSKKLLLSDSGFYLCAWSYSGSNEQFFGPGTRLTVL.

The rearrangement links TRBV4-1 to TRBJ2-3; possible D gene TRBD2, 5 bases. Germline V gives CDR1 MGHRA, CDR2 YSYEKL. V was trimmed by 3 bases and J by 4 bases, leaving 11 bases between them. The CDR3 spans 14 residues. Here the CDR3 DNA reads TGCGCCAGCAGCCAGGACTCCCGGGCAGATACGCAGTATTTT. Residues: CASSQDSRADTQYF.

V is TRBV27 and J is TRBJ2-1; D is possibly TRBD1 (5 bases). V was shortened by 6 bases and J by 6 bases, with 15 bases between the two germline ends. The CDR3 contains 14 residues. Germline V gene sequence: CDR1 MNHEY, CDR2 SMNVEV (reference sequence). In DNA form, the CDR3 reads TGTGCCAGCAGAATGGTTCAGGGTTTCAATGAGCAGTTCTTC. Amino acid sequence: CASRMVQGFNEQFF.

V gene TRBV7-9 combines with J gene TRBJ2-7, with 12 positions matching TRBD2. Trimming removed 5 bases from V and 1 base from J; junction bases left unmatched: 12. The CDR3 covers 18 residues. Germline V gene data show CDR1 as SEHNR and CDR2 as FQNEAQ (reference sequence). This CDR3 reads CASSPSTGTSGPSYEQYF. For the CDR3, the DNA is TGTGCCAGCAGCCCAAGTACCGGGACTAGCGGGCCTTCCTACGAGCAGTACTTC. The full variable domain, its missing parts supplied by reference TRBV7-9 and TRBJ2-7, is DTGVSQNPRHKITKRGQNVTFRCDPISEHNRLYWYRQTLGQGPEFLTYFQNEAQLEKSRLLSDRFSAERPKGSFSTLEIQRTEQGDSAMYLCASSPSTGTSGPSYEQYFGPGTRLTVT.

The CDR3 bases are TGTGCCAGCAGTCTAACCCCAGGGCGGTATGGCTACACCTTC. This encodes CASSLTPGRYGYTF. This rearrangement joins TRBV28 to TRBJ1-2, with D perhaps matching TRBD1 (5 bases). This CDR3 is 14 amino acids long. Germline loops: CDR1 MDHEN, CDR2 SYDVKM. The V and J ends lost 5 bases and 5 bases respectively, with 15 bases between them.

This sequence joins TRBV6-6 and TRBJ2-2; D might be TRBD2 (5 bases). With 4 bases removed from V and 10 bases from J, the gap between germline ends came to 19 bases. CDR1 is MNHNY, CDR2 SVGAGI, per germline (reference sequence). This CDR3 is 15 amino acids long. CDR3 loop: CASSSPGRAREELFF. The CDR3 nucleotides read TGTGCCAGCAGTTCCCCTGGAAGGGCACGGGAGGAGCTGTTTTTT.

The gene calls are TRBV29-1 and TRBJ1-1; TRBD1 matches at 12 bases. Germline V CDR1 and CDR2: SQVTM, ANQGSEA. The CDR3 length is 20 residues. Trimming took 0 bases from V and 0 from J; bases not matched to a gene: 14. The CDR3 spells CSVEDRGTGGSLGMNTEAFF. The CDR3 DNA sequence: TGCAGCGTTGAAGATCGAGGGACAGGGGGCAGTTTGGGGATGAACACTGAAGCTTTCTTT.

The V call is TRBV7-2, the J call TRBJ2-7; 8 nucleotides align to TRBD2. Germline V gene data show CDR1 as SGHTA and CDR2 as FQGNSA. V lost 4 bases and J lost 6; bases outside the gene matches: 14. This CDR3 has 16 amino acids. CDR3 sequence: CASSSLTLAEKLEQYF. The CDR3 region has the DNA TGTGCCAGCAGCTCATTGACACTAGCGGAAAAACTCGAGCAGTACTTC.

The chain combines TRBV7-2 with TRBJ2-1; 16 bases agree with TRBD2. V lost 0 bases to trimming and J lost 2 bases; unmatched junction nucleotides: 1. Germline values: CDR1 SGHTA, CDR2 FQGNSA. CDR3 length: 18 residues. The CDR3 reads CASSLAGLAGGPYNEQFF. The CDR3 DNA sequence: TGTGCCAGCAGCTTAGCGGGACTAGCGGGAGGGCCCTACAATGAGCAGTTCTTC.

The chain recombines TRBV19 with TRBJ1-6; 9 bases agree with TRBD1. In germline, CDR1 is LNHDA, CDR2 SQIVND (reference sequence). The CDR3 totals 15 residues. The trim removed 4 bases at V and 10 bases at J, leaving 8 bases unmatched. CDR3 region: CASSTRTGAGSPLHF. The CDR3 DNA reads TGTGCCAGTAGTACCCGGACAGGGGCCGGGTCACCCCTCCACTTT.

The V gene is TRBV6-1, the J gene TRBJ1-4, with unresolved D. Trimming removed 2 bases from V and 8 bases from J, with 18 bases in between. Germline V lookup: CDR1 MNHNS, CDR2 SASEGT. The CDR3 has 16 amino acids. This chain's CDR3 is CASSELLGLSGEKLFF. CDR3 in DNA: TGTGCCAGCAGTGAATTACTGGGCCTCAGTGGAGAAAAACTGTTTTTT.

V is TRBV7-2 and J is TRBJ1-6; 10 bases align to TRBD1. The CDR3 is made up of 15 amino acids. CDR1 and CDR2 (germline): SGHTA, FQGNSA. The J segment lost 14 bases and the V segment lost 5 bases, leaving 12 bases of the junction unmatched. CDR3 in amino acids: CASSTRDRGLAALHF. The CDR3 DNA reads TGTGCCAGCAGCACCCGGGACAGGGGTCTCGCGGCCCTCCACTTT.

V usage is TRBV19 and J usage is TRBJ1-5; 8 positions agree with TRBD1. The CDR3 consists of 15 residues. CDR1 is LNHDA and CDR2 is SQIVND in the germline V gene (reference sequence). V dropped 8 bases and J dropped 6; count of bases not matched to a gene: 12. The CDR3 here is CASRPTDRVAQPQHF. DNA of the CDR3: TGTGCCAGTCGCCCGACGGACAGGGTAGCTCAGCCCCAGCATTTT.